The 19 T cell receptor beta chains below all came from one sample that was sequenced in a study of blood T cells in healthy people across ages. The use of a sample-barcoded 5' primer and a J-beta primer mix characterized a second PCR of about 6 to 12 cycles. TCRdb called the 5' RACE reads again in MiXCR, with one record for every CDR3 protein. The sample shows about 970,000 distinct CDR3 sequences, around 54% of them seen only once. Specimen: blood. These receptors were collected from a woman aged 55-70 years in good health.

This clonotype was counted once. V gene TRBV11-2 combines with J gene TRBJ2-7, with 8 nucleotides matching TRBD2. This CDR3 has 13 residues. CDR1 is SGHAT and CDR2 is FQNNGV in the germline V gene. V trimming: 11 bases; J trimming: 0 bases; junction bases outside the gene matches: 6. This CDR3 reads CALQRGSSYEQYF. The DNA of the CDR3 is TGTGCCCTCCAGCGGGGGAGCTCCTACGAGCAGTACTTC.

The rearrangement links TRBV7-2 to TRBJ2-7, with 7 positions matching TRBD1. V lost 4 bases to trimming and J lost 3 bases; unmatched junction nucleotides: 9. Germline lookup yields CDR1 SGHTA and CDR2 FQGNSA. This CDR3 comprises 15 residues. CDR3 sequence (DNA): TGTGCCAGCAGCTCGGCCGGGACAGCGATCTACGAGCAGTACTTC. Translated, it gives CASSSAGTAIYEQYF. Looking up the rest from reference TRBV7-2 and TRBJ2-7 gives the full variable domain: GAGVSQSPSNKVTEKGKDVELRCDPISGHTALYWYRQSLGQGLEFLIYFQGNSAPDKSGLPSDRFSAERTGGSVSTLTIQRTQQEDSAVYLCASSSAGTAIYEQYFGPGTRLTVT.

The rearrangement joins TRBV12-3 or TRBV12-4 to TRBJ2-1, with D possibly being TRBD2 (5 bases). The CDR3 runs to 16 residues. The V gene lost 4 bases and the J gene lost 0 bases, with 13 bases spanning the gap. The CDR3 DNA reads as TGTGCCAGCAGTTCCGGGCGGAGGAGCTCCTACAATGAGCAGTTCTTC. This codes for CASSSGRRSSYNEQFF.

This clonotype was seen once. The chain has TRBV20-1 and TRBJ2-1; 12 bases match TRBD2. CDR3 size: 17 residues. V shed 3 bases and J 1 base; nucleotides not matched to a gene: 7. Per germline, CDR1 DFQATT and CDR2 SNEGSKA (reference sequence). The CDR3 loop reads CSARRLAGGLSYNEQFF. In nucleotides, the CDR3 is TGCAGTGCTAGGCGCCTAGCGGGAGGGCTGTCCTACAATGAGCAGTTCTTC.

This clonotype has more than one count but fewer than ten. The V gene is TRBV4-1, the J gene TRBJ2-1; D is perhaps TRBD2 (6 bases). The ends were cut back, 3 bases at V and 6 bases at J, with 15 bases in the middle. The CDR3 is 15 residues long. Looked up from germline, CDR1 is MGHRA and CDR2 is YSYEKL. CDR3 sequence (DNA): TGCGCCAGCAGCCACGGGACTCCCGACCTCAATGAGCAGTTCTTC. This sequence encodes CASSHGTPDLNEQFF.

Only a few counts were recorded for this clonotype. The J gene is TRBJ2-4, the V gene TRBV20-1, with D possibly being TRBD1 or TRBD2 (5 bases each). The V end was cut by 5 bases, the J end by 7 bases, with 15 bases between. This CDR3 is 13 amino acids long. Germline V lookup: CDR1 DFQATT, CDR2 SNEGSKA (reference sequence). CDR3 sequence (DNA): TGCAGTGCTTACCGGGACCAAGGGAACATTCAGTACTTC. Amino acid sequence: CSAYRDQGNIQYF.

The genes are TRBV29-1 and TRBJ2-5, with D hard to call. From germline, CDR1 is SQVTM and CDR2 ANQGSEA. The V end was cut by 5 bases, the J end by 5 bases, with 6 bases between. The CDR3 totals 10 residues. As DNA, the CDR3 is TGCAGCGTTCGTTCCGAGACCCAGTACTTC. This sequence encodes CSVRSETQYF.

The rearrangement joins TRBV24-1 to TRBJ1-5; 7 positions agree with TRBD1. The CDR3 is 14 amino acids. V was pared by 4 bases and J by 7 bases, with 6 bases of the junction left unmatched. Germline CDR1 and CDR2: KGHDR and SFDVKD. CDR3 coding DNA: TGTGCCACCAGTGACCCCGGGACAGCCCAGCCCCAGCATTTT. This gives the protein CATSDPGTAQPQHF.

The rearrangement uses TRBV12-3 or TRBV12-4 and TRBJ1-4, with D perhaps TRBD1 (5 bases). The ends were cut back, 5 bases at V and 0 bases at J, with 10 bases in the middle. The CDR3 contains 15 residues. CDR3 residues: CASSVLRATNEKLFF. The DNA for the CDR3 is TGTGCCAGCAGTGTGCTCAGGGCAACTAATGAAAAACTGTTTTTT.

J is TRBJ2-7 and V is TRBV6-5, with a possible D match to TRBD2 (5 bases). V was clipped by 0 bases and J by 1 base, with 13 bases between them. The CDR3 is made up of 16 amino acids. The germline V gene encodes CDR1 MNHEY and CDR2 SVGAGI. CDR3 coding DNA: TGTGCCAGCAGTTACTCCGGTGGCCGAGGGTCCTACGAGCAGTACTTC. Its translation is CASSYSGGRGSYEQYF.

This clonotype occurred a few times. The chain has TRBV4-1 and TRBJ2-3; 11 nucleotides align to TRBD2. After removal of 0 bases from V and 6 bases from J, the junction contained 5 bases not matched to a gene. Germline CDR1 reads MGHRA; CDR2 reads YSYEKL. This CDR3 region has 16 residues. CDR3 nucleotides: TGCGCCAGCAGCCAAGATTTAGCGGGAGGGTGGGATACGCAGTATTTT. Its protein product is CASSQDLAGGWDTQYF.

The chain recombines TRBV20-1 with TRBJ2-2, with TRBD2 identical over 9 bases. The CDR3 spans 14 residues. V trimming: 5 bases; J trimming: 2 bases; junction bases outside the gene matches: 3. The germline V gene has CDR1 DFQATT and CDR2 SNEGSKA (reference sequence). CDR3 amino acids: CSAPGTSNTGELFF. Written as DNA, the CDR3 is TGCAGTGCTCCCGGGACTAGCAACACCGGGGAGCTGTTTTTT.

This clonotype was detected only a few times. The chain uses TRBV3-1 and TRBJ2-7; D remains ambiguous. With the DNA end fitting TRBJ2-5 better, the J assignment may be wrong. Germline-derived CDR1 and CDR2 are LGHDT and YNNKEL (reference sequence). The CDR3 runs to 17 residues. The CDR3 bases are TGTGCCAGCAGCCAGCTTTTAACCCCCGAGTTAGGGGAGACCCAGTACTTC. As protein: CASSQLLTPELGETQYF.

The J gene is TRBJ1-5, the V gene TRBV4-1; D gene uncertain. Germline values: CDR1 MGHRA, CDR2 YSYEKL. The V end was cut by 0 bases, the J end by 1 base, with 7 bases between. CDR3 length: 15 residues. CDR3 protein: CASSQDWASNQPQHF. CDR3 nucleotides: TGCGCCAGCAGCCAAGATTGGGCGAGCAATCAGCCCCAGCATTTT.

The count of this clonotype is one. V is TRBV6-5 and J is TRBJ2-3; D gene uncertain. The germline CDR1 and CDR2 sequences are MNHEY and SVGAGI. The CDR3 extends over 16 amino acids. V lost 0 bases, J lost 0 bases, and 10 bases lay in between. The CDR3 spells CASSYSAELSTDTQYF. The CDR3 DNA reads TGTGCCAGCAGTTACTCGGCGGAGCTTAGCACAGATACGCAGTATTTT.

The table lists this clonotype with many counts. The rearrangement uses TRBV29-1 and TRBJ2-3, with unresolved D. The V end was cut by 4 bases, the J end by 0 bases, with 8 bases between. Looked up from germline, CDR1 is SQVTM and CDR2 is ANQGSEA. This CDR3 spans 13 amino acids. CDR3 DNA sequence: TGCAGCGTTGTTCCAGCTAGCACAGATACGCAGTATTTT. Translated: CSVVPASTDTQYF.

The chain is built from TRBV27 and TRBJ2-5; D is perhaps TRBD1 or TRBD2 (5 bases each). There are 14 residues in the CDR3. CDR1 MNHEY and CDR2 SMNVEV come from the germline V gene (reference sequence). Trimming took off 6 bases at V and 5 bases at J, with 16 bases between the two ends. CDR3: CASSQGPAHETQYF. The CDR3 DNA reads as TGTGCCAGCAGCCAGGGACCAGCGCACGAGACCCAGTACTTC.

This rearrangement joins TRBV7-8 to TRBJ1-2; 7 bases are shared with TRBD1. Germline CDR1 reads SGHVS; CDR2 reads FQNEAQ. Trimming at V came to 5 bases and at J to 4 bases, leaving 22 bases not matched to a gene. The CDR3 is made up of 19 amino acids. CDR3 sequence: CASSIRTGSYMATPYGYTF. Here the CDR3 DNA reads TGTGCCAGCAGCATCCGGACAGGCAGTTACATGGCTACACCCTATGGCTACACCTTC.

A note on this clonotype: An end of the junction differs from the germline gene, which may be a read error. J is TRBJ2-1 and V is TRBV7-8; D is possibly TRBD2 (5 bases). The CDR3 spans 14 residues. Germline CDR1 SGHVS, CDR2 FQNEAQ. The CDR3 loop is CASSLVAADNEQFF. In DNA, the CDR3 is TGTGCCAGTAGCTTAGTGGCAGCGGACAATGAGCAGTTCTTC. Drawing the rest from reference TRBV7-8 and TRBJ2-1, the complete variable domain is GAGVSQSPRYKVAKRGQDVALRCDPISGHVSLFWYQQALGQGPEFLTYFQNEAQLDKSGLPSDRFFAERPEGSVSTLKIQRTQQEDSAVYLCASSLVAADNEQFFGPGTRLTVL.